This T cell receptor (beta chain) is drawn from a study of CD4 T cell repertoires in COVID-19. Study information: After 10 days of IL-2 expansion, CFSE-low cells were relabeled and restimulated with other coronavirus spikes.

The repertoire was sequenced with immunoSEQ multiplex PCR; TCRdb's copy has only in-frame clones and lacks some. In the table there are roughly 650 clones, more than 20% of which are singletons. General study results and limits: Two or all three memory subsets shared several highly expanded SARS-CoV-2-reactive clonotypes.

This clone is categorized as large. What it recognizes is unknown. Per germline, CDR1 SNHLY and CDR2 FYNNEI. The CDR3 loop spans 14 amino acids. Trimming shortened V by 8 bases and J by 4 bases, and 17 bases separated the two germline ends. Stimulation with autologous monocytes and recombinant SARS-CoV-2 spike or nucleoprotein produced proliferating antigen-reactive T cell lines. Donors had recovered from mild-to-severe COVID-19. Starting input per subset culture: about 520,000 cells. The sequencing used central memory CD4+ T cells, cultured in vitro, collected after recovery from COVID-19. This clonotype originated in a human donor who had COVID-19. V and J are TRBV2 and TRBJ1-1; the D gene is possibly TRBD1 (5 bases). Here the CDR3 reads CASLLSGGRTEAFF. For the CDR3, the DNA is TGTGCCAGCCTACTCTCGGGGGGACGCACTGAAGCTTTCTTT.